Described below is a single T cell receptor beta chain sequence and its context. Unmatched junction bases numbered 8, after V lost 2 bases and J lost 5 bases. The CDR3 length is 15 residues. Germline V gene sequence: CDR1 MNHEY, CDR2 SVGAGI. This sample was included in a study of Ad26.COV2.S vaccination and SARS-CoV-2 variants. The treatment here: some 20 received Ad26.COV2.S at low or high dose, single or two shots; five or six received placebo; per-sample allocation not given. The samples date from day 63 after the first vaccine or placebo injection. The assay was immunoSEQ multiplex PCR, and TCRdb's table has in-frame clones only and misses some. This table has 430,000 or so clones, approximately 90% appearing once.

This material consisted of peripheral blood, taken in a trial of Ad26.COV2.S vaccine versus placebo. This chain links TRBV6-5 with TRBJ1-2, with TRBD1 identical over 7 bases. This TCR derives from a person between 18 and 65 years old who received the Ad26.COV2.S COVID-19 vaccine or a placebo. The CDR3 DNA sequence: TGTGCCAGCAGTTACGATCGGGACAGCGGTTATGGCTACACCTTC. Its translation: CASSYDRDSGYGYTF.